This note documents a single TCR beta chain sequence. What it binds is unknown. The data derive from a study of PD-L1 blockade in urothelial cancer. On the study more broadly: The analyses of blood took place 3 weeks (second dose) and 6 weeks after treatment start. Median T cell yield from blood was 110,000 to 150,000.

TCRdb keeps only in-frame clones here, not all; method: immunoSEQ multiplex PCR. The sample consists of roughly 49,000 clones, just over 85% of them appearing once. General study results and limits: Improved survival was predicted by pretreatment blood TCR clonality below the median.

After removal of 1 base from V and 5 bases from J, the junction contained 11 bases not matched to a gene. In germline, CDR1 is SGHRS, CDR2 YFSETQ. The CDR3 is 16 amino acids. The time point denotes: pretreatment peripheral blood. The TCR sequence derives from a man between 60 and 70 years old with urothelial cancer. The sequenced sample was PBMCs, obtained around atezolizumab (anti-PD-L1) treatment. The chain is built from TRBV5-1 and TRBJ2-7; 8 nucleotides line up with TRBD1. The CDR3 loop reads CASSLMSQGAKHEQYF. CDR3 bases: TGCGCCAGCAGCTTGATGTCCCAGGGGGCAAAACACGAGCAGTACTTC.